Listed below are T cell receptor beta chains from one sample, sequenced in a study of monozygotic twins with cystic fibrosis. Profiled with immunoSEQ multiplex PCR; TCRdb holds only in-frame clones, not every one. The table lists about 20,000 clones, 90% to 97% of them singletons. The sample consisted of blood. The receptors stem from a girl aged 2 to 9 with cystic fibrosis. Each CDR3 is given with its conserved first and last residue. The D gene is left open where the match is weak. Clone size is given for some rows only: seen once, a few or many times, or a class if the clone is expanded.

-,TRBJ1-5,-,TRBV6-6,CASSLGPLVGNQPQHF,TGTGCCAGCAGTTTGGGACCGCTTGTTGGCAATCAGCCCCAGCATTTT
TRBD1,TRBJ1-4,-,TRBV9,CASSPRDRVGEKLFF,TGTGCCAGCAGCCCCCGTGACAGGGTCGGTGAAAAACTGTTTTTT
-,TRBJ2-3,once,TRBV18,CASSPLNGGTDTQYF,TGTGCCAGCTCACCTCTAAACGGGGGTACAGATACGCAGTATTTT
-,TRBJ2-4,once,TRBV19,CASSFFGAKNIQYF,TGTGCCAGTAGTTTTTTCGGAGCCAAAAACATTCAGTACTTC
TRBD1,TRBJ1-1,-,TRBV7-8,CASSPPSGTGATEAFF,TGTGCCAGCAGCCCCCCCTCCGGGACAGGGGCGACTGAAGCTTTCTTT
-,TRBJ1-2,-,TRBV7-9,CASSLRLTLANYGYTF,TGTGCCAGCAGCTTAAGGCTCACCTTAGCTAACTATGGCTACACCTTC
-,TRBJ2-1,-,TRBV29-1,CSADWNEQFF,TGCAGCGCGGACTGGAATGAGCAGTTCTTC
TRBD2,TRBJ2-4,-,TRBV5-4,CASSLTGRGELGIQYF,TGTGCCAGCAGCTTAACCGGTCGGGGGGAGTTGGGCATTCAGTACTTC
TRBD2,TRBJ2-3,-,TRBV5-6,CASSRTSGLRTDTQYF,TGTGCCAGCAGCCGTACTAGCGGTCTACGCACAGATACGCAGTATTTT
-,TRBJ1-1,-,TRBV30,CAWSVRLNTEAFF,TGTGCCTGGAGTGTACGTCTGAACACTGAAGCTTTCTTT
-,TRBJ1-1,-,TRBV6-1,CASRGIGGSEAFF,TGTGCCAGCAGGGGAATTGGTGGCTCTGAAGCTTTCTTT
-,TRBJ1-1,-,TRBV12-5,CASGAQGWVTEAFF,TGTGCTAGTGGGGCCCAGGGATGGGTCACTGAAGCTTTCTTT
-,TRBJ1-1,-,TRBV7-9,CASSLAYGAEAFF,TGTGCCAGCAGCTTAGCGTACGGGGCTGAAGCTTTCTTT